The present TCR beta chain was sequenced within a study of T cell changes during pregnancy in multiple sclerosis. Clones were read by immunoSEQ multiplex PCR, and TCRdb kept only the in-frame ones, dropping some. The sample yields 45,000 or so clones, around 92% seen once. V dropped 4 bases and J dropped 4; count of bases not matched to a gene: 9. CDR3 length: 15 amino acids. Germline CDR1 reads SGHNT; CDR2 reads YYREEE (reference sequence). V and J are TRBV5-4 and TRBJ2-5; 8 positions agree with TRBD2. Sequencing used CD8+ T cells from peripheral blood mononuclear cells, obtained after pregnancy. The source is a female donor with multiple sclerosis, enrolled in a pregnancy study. DNA for the CDR3: TGTGCCAGCAGCCCAGGAGCGGGGGCGCGAGAGACCCAGTACTTC. Protein product: CASSPGAGARETQYF.